Below, 5 T cell receptor beta chains from the same sample are listed, as sequenced in a study of T cell responses to AZD1222 COVID-19 vaccine. Method: immunoSEQ multiplex PCR; TCRdb's copy keeps in-frame clones and lacks some. The sample records 80,000 or so clones, approximately 86% being singletons. The starting material was peripheral blood, obtained on day 0 of MenACWY control vaccination. The receptor source for this set is an adult in good health.

The chain has TRBV30 and TRBJ2-2; 8 nucleotides align to TRBD2. The CDR3 totals 16 residues. Germline CDR1 and CDR2: GTSNPN and SVGIG (reference sequence). After removal of 3 bases from V and 4 bases from J, the junction contained 10 bases not matched to a gene. CDR3 protein: CAWSRSGGAGTGELFF. CDR3 nucleotides: TGTGCCTGGAGCCGATCCGGGGGGGCCGGCACCGGGGAGCTGTTTTTT.

The J gene is TRBJ2-7, the V gene TRBV4-3, with 9 nucleotides matching TRBD1. Germline CDR1 and CDR2: LGHNA and YSLEER. The length of the CDR3 is 15 residues. Trimming cost V 3 bases and J 0 bases; bases outside gene matches: 3. The CDR3 loop is CASSQETGGSYEQYF. CDR3 DNA sequence: TGCGCCAGCAGCCAGGAGACAGGGGGCTCCTACGAGCAGTACTTC.

The rearrangement joins TRBV11-2 to TRBJ1-2; no reliable D call. The V end lost 3 bases, the J end lost 2 bases, and 13 bases lay between the germline ends. The CDR3 is 15 residues long. CDR1 and CDR2 (germline): SGHAT, FQNNGV. The CDR3, as DNA: TGTGCCAGCAGCTTGGATAGAGCCTCCAACTATGGCTACACCTTC. Protein sequence: CASSLDRASNYGYTF.

This clone was found a few times. This sequence joins TRBV3-1 (or the pseudogene TRBV3-2) and TRBJ2-5; 9 bases are shared with TRBD2. J was trimmed by 4 bases and V by 0 bases; bases with no gene match: 6. This CDR3 has 16 residues. Germline-derived CDR1 and CDR2 are LGHDT and YNNKEL (reference sequence). The chain's CDR3 is CASSQDGRGGAETQYF. CDR3 nucleotide sequence: TGTGCCAGCAGCCAAGATGGGCGGGGGGGCGCAGAGACCCAGTACTTC.

This chain joins TRBV19 and TRBJ1-2; TRBD1 aligns across 8 bases. The CDR3 runs 16 residues. Germline V gives CDR1 LNHDA, CDR2 SQIVND (reference sequence). The J segment lost 2 bases and the V segment lost 4 bases, leaving 9 bases of the junction unmatched. CDR3 residues: CASSTRQGTINYGYTF. In DNA form, the CDR3 reads TGTGCCAGTAGTACTCGACAGGGGACCATCAACTATGGCTACACCTTC.